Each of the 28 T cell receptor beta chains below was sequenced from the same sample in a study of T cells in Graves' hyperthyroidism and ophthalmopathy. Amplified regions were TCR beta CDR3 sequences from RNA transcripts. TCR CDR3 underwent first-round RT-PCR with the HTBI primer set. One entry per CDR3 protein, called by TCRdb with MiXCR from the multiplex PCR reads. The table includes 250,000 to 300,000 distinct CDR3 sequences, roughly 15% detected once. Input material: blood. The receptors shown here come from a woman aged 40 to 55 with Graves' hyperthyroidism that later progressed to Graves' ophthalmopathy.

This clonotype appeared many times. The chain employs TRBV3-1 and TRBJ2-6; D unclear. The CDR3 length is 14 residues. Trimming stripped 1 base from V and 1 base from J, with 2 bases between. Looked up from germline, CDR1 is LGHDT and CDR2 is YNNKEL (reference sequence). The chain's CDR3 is CASSQGSGANVLTF. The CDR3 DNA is TGTGCCAGCAGCCAAGGTTCTGGGGCCAACGTCCTGACTTTC.

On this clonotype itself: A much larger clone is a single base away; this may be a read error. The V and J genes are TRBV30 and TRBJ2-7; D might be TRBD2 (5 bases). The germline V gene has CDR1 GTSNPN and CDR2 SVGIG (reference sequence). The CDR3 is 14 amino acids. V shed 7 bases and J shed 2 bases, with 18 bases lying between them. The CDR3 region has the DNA TGTGCCTTAAACGCCCGGACTCCAGCCTACGAGCAGTACTTC. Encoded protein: CALNARTPAYEQYF.

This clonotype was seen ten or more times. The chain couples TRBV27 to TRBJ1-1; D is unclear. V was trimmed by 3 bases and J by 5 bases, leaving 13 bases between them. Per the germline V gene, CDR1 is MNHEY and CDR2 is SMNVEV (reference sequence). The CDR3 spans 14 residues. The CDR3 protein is CASSLRLQTTEAFF. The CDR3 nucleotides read TGTGCCAGCAGTTTGAGACTGCAGACGACTGAAGCTTTCTTT.

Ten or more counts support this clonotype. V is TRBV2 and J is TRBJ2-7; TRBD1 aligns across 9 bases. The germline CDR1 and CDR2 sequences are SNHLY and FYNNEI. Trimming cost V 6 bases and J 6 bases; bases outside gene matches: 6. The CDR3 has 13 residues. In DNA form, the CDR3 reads TGTGCCAGCAGGGGACAGGGAGGTATCGAGCAGTACTTC. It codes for CASRGQGGIEQYF.

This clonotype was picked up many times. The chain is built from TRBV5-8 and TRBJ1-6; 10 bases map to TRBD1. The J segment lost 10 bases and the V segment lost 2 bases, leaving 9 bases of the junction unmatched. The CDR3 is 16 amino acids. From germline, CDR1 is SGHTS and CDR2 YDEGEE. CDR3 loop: CASSFRTGGLVSPLHF. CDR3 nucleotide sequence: TGTGCCAGCAGCTTCCGGACAGGGGGATTAGTATCACCCCTCCACTTT.

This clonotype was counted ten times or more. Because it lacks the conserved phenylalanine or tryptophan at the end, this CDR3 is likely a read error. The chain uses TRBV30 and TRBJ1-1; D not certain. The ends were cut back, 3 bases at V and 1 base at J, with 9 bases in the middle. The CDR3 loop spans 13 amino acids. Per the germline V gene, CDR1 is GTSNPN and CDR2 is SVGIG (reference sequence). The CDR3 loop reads CAWSLTANTEAFL. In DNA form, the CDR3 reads TGTGCCTGGAGCCTTACAGCGAACACTGAAGCTTTCCTT.

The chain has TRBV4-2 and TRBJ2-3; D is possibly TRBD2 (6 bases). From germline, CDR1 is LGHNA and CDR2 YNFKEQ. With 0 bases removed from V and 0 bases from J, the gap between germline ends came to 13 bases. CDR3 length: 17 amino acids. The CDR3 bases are TGTGCCAGCAGCCAAGATTCGGGCGGGGTAAGCACAGATACGCAGTATTTT. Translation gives CASSQDSGGVSTDTQYF.

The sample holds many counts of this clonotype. CDR3 amino acids: CASSLYRDYNEQFF. The CDR3 DNA reads as TGCGCCAGCAGCTTATACCGGGACTACAATGAGCAGTTCTTC. J is TRBJ2-1 and V is TRBV5-1; D is perhaps TRBD2 (5 bases). Germline CDR1 is SGHRS and CDR2 is YFSETQ. The length of the CDR3 is 14 residues. With 2 bases removed from V and 3 bases from J, the gap between germline ends came to 9 bases.

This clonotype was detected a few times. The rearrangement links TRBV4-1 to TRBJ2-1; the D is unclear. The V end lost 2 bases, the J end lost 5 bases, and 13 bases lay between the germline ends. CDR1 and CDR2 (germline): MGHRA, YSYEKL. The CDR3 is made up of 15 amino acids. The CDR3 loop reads CASSQYAGTHNEQFF. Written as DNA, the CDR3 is TGCGCCAGCAGCCAATACGCTGGAACCCACAATGAGCAGTTCTTC.

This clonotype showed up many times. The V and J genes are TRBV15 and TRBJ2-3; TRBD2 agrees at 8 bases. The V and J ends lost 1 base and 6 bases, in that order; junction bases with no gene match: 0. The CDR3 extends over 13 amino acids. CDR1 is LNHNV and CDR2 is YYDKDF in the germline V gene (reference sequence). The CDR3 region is CATSRAGGDTQYF. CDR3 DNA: TGTGCCACCAGCAGAGCGGGAGGGGATACGCAGTATTTT.

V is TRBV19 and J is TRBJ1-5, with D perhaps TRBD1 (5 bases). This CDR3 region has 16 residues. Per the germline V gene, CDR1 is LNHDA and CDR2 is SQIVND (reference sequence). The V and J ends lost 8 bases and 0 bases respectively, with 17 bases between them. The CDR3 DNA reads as TGTGCCAGTGGAAGGGGCCAGAGCTATAGCAATCAGCCCCAGCATTTT. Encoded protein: CASGRGQSYSNQPQHF.

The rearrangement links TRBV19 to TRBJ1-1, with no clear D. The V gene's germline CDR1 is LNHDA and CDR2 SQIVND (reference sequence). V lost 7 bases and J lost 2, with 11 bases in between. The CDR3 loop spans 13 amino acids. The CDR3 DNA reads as TGTGCCAGTACCAAGACCGCCAACACTGAAGCTTTCTTT. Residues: CASTKTANTEAFF.

This chain's CDR3 is CASSLTSGIVYEQYF. DNA of the CDR3: TGTGCCAGCAGCCTGACTAGCGGGATAGTCTACGAGCAGTACTTC. The rearrangement joins TRBV28 to TRBJ2-7, with TRBD2 identical over 11 bases. Germline V gene sequence: CDR1 MDHEN, CDR2 SYDVKM. V was clipped by 6 bases and J by 3 bases; unmatched bases: 7. CDR3 length: 15 residues.

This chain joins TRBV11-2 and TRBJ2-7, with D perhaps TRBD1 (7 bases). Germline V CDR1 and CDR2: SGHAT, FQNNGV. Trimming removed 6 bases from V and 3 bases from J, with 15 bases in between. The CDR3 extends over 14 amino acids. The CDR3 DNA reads TGTGCCAGCAGAGGGCTCAGGGGGGACTACGAGCAGTACTTC. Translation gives CASRGLRGDYEQYF.

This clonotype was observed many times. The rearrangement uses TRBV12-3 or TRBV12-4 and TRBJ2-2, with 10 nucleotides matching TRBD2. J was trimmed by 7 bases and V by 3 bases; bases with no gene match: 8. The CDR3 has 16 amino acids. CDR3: CASSLSSGSRGGELFF. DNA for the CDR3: TGTGCCAGCAGTTTGTCTAGCGGGAGTCGGGGCGGGGAGCTGTTTTTT.

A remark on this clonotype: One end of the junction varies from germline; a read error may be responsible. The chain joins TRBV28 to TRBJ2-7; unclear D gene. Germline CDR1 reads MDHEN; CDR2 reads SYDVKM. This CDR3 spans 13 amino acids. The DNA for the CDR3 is TGTGCCAGCAGTTCCCCCCCAGTCTTTGAGCAGCACTTC. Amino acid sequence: CASSSPPVFEQHF.

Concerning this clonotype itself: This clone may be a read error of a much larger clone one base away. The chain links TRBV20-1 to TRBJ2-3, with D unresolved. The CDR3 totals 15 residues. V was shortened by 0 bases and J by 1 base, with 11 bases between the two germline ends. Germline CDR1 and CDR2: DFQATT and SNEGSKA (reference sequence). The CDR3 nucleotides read TGCAGTGCTAGAGATGGTGGGTTAGGCACAGATACGCAGTATTTT. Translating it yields CSARDGGLGTDTQYF.

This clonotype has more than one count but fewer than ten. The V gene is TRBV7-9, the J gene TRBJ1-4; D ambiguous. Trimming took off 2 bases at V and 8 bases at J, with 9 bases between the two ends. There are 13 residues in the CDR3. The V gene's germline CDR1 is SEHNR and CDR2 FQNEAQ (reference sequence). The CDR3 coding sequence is TGTGCCAGCAGCTTAATAGCATTGGAAAAACTGTTTTTT. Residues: CASSLIALEKLFF.

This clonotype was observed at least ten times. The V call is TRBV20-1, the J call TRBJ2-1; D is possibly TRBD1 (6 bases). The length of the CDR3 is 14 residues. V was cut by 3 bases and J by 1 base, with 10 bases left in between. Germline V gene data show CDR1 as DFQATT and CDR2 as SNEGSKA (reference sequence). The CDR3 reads CSARGAGSYNEQFF. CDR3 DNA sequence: TGCAGTGCTAGGGGGGCCGGGTCCTACAATGAGCAGTTCTTC.

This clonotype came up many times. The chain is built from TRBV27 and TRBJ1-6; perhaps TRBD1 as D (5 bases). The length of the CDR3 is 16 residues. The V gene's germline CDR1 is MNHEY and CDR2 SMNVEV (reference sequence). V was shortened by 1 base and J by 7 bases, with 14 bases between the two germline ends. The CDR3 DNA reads TGTGCCAGCAGTTTATTGAGGGACGCGGGCAATTCACCCCTCCACTTT. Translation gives CASSLLRDAGNSPLHF.

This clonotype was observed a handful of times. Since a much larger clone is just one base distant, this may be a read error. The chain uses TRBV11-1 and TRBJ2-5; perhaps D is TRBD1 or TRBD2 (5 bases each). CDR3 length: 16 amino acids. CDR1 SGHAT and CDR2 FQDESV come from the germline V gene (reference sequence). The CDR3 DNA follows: TGTGTCAGCAAATTACGAGGGAGAGGGGTACAAGAGACCCAGTACTTC. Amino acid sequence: CVSKLRGRGVQETQYF. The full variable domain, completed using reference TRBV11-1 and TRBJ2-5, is EAEVAQSPRYKITEKSQAVAFWCDPISGHATLYWYRQILGQGPELLVQFQDESVVDDSQLPKDRFSAERLKGVDSTLKIQPAELGDSAMYLCVSKLRGRGVQETQYFGPGTRLLVL.

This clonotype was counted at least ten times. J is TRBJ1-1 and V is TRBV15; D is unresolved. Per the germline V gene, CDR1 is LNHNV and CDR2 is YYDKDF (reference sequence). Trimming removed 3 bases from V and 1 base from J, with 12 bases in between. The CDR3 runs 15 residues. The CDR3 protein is CATSSLRAGNTEAFF. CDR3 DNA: TGTGCCACCAGCAGTCTTAGAGCGGGGAACACTGAAGCTTTCTTT.

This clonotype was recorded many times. CDR3 protein: CASSVGVGNQPQHF. Written as DNA, the CDR3 is TGTGCCAGCAGCGTAGGGGTGGGCAATCAGCCCCAGCATTTT. The chain combines TRBV9 with TRBJ1-5, with no clear D. Germline V lookup: CDR1 SGDLS, CDR2 YYNGEE. The CDR3 runs 14 residues. V was pared by 0 bases and J by 2 bases, with 6 bases between.

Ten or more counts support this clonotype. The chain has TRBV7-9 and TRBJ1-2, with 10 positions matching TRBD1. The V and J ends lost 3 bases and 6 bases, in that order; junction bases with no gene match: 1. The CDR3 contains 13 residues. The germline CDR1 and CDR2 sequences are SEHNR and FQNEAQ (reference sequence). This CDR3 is CASSLGQGNGYTF. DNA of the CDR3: TGTGCCAGCAGCTTGGGACAGGGGAATGGCTACACCTTC. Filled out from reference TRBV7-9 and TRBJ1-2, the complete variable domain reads DTGVSQNPRHKITKRGQNVTFRCDPISEHNRLYWYRQTLGQGPEFLTYFQNEAQLEKSRLLSDRFSAERPKGSFSTLEIQRTEQGDSAMYLCASSLGQGNGYTFGSGTRLTVV.

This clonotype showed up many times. The CDR3 reads CSVELSGANVLTF. The CDR3 DNA reads TGCAGCGTTGAGCTTTCCGGGGCCAACGTCCTGACTTTC. The V and J genes are TRBV29-1 and TRBJ2-6; D gene uncertain. Trimming removed 3 bases from V and 4 bases from J, with 7 bases in between. The CDR3 totals 13 residues. The germline V gene has CDR1 SQVTM and CDR2 ANQGSEA.

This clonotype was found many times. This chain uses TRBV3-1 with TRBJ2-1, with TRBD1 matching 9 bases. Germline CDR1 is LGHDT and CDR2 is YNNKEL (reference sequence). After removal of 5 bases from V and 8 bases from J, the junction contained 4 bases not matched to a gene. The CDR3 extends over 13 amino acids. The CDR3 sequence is CASSNRGLDEQFF. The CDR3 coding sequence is TGTGCCAGCAGCAACAGGGGGCTCGATGAGCAGTTCTTC.

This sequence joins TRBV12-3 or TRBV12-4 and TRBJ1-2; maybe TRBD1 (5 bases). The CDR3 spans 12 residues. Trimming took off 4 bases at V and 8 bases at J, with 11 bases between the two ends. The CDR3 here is CASSSPWGGYTF. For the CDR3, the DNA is TGTGCCAGCAGTTCCCCGTGGGGGGGCTACACCTTC.

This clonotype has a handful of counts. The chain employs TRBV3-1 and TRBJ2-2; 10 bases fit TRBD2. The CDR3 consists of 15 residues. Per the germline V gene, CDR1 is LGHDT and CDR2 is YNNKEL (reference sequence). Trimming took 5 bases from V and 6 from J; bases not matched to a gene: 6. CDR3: CASSESGRAPGELFF. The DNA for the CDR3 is TGTGCCAGCAGCGAGAGCGGGAGGGCCCCCGGGGAGCTGTTTTTT.